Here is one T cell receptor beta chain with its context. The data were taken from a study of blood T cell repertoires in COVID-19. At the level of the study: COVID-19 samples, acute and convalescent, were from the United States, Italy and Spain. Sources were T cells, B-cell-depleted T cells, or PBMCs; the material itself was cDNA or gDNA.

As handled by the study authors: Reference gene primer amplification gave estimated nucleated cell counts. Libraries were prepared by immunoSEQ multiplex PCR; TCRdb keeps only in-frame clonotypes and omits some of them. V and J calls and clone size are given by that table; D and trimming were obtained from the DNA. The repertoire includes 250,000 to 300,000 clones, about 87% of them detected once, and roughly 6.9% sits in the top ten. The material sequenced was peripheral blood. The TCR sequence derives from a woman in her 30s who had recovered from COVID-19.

CDR3 nucleotide sequence: TGTGCCACCAGTGATTTAGGGACAGGGGATTGTGGCTACACCTTC. Its translation: CATSDLGTGDCGYTF. This chain connects TRBV24-1 to TRBJ1-2; 10 nucleotides match TRBD1. CDR1 and CDR2 (germline): KGHDR, SFDVKD. This CDR3 has 15 amino acids. Losses at the gene ends were 1 base for V and 7 bases for J; bases not matched to a gene: 5.